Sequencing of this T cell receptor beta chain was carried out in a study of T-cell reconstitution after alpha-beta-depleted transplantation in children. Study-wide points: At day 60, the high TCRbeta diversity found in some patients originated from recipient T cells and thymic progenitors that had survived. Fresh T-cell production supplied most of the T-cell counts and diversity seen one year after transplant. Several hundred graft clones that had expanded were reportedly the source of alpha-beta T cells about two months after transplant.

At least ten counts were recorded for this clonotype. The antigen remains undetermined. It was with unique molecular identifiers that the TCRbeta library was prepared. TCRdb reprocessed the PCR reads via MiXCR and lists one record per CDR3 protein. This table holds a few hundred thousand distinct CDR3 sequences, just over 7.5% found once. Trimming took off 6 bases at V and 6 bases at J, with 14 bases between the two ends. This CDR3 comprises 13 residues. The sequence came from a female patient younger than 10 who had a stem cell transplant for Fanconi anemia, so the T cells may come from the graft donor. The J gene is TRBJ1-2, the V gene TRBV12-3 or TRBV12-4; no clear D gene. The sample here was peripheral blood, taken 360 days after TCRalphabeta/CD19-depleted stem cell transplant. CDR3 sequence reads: CASRGLVYDGYTF. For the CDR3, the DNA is TGTGCCAGCAGGGGCCTAGTATACGATGGCTACACCTTC.